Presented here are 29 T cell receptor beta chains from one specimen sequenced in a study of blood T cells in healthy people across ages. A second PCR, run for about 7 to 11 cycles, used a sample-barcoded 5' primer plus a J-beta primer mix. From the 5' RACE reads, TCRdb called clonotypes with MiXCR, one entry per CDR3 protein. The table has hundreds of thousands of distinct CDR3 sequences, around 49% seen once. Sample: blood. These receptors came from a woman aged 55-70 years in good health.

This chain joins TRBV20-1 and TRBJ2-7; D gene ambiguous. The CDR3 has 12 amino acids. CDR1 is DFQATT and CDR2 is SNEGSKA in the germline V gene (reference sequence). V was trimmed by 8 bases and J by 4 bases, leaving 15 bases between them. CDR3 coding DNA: TGCAGTAATGGCGCCCTAGTATACGAGCAGTACTTC. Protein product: CSNGALVYEQYF.

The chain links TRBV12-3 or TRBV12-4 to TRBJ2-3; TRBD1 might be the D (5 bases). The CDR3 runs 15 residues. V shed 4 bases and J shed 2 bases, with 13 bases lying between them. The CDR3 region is CASSWGSGTTDTQYF. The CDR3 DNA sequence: TGTGCCAGCAGTTGGGGCAGTGGCACCACAGATACGCAGTATTTT.

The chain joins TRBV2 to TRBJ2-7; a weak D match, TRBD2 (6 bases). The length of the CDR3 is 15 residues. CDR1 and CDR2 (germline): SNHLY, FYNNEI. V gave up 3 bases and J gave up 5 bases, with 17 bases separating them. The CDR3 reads CASSDLGGVANEQYF. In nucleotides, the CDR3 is TGTGCCAGCAGTGACCTGGGCGGGGTTGCGAACGAGCAGTACTTC.

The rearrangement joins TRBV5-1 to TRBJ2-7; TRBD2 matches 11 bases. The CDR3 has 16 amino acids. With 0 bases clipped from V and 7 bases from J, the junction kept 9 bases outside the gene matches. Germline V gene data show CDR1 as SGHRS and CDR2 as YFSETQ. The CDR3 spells CASSLGTSGSLVEQYF. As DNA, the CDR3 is TGCGCCAGCAGCTTGGGAACTAGCGGGAGTCTCGTTGAGCAGTACTTC.

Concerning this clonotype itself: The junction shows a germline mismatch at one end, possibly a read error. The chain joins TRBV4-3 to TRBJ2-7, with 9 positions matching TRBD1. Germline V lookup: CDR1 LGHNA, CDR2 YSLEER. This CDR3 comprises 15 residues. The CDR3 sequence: CANSLSNRGLYEQYF. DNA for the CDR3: TGCGCCAACAGCCTATCCAACAGGGGGCTCTACGAGCAGTACTTC.

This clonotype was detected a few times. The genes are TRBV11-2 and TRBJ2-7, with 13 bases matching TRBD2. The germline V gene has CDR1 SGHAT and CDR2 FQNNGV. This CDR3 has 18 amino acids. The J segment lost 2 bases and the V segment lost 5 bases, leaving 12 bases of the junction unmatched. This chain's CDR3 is CASSPIARTSGSAYEQYF. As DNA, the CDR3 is TGTGCCAGCAGCCCCATAGCCCGGACTAGCGGGAGTGCCTACGAGCAGTACTTC.

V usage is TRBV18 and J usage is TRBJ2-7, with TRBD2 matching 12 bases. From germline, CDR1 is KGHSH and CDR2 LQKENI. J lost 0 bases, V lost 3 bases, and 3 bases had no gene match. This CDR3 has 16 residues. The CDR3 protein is CASSPGTSGFSYEQYF. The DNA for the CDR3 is TGTGCCAGCTCACCCGGGACTAGCGGGTTCTCCTACGAGCAGTACTTC.

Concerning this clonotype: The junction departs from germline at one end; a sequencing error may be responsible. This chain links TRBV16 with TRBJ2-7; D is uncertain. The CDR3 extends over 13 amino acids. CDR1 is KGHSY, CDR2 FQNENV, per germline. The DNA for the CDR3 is TGTGCCAGCAGCCCCAGACCGTCCTGCGAGCAGTACTTC. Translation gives CASSPRPSCEQYF.

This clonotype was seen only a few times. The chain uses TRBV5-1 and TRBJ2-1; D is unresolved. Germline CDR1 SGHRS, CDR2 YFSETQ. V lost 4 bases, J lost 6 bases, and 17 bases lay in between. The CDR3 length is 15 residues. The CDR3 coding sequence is TGCGCCAGCAGCAATCCGGGCCTTCTTGGCAATGAGCAGTTCTTC. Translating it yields CASSNPGLLGNEQFF.

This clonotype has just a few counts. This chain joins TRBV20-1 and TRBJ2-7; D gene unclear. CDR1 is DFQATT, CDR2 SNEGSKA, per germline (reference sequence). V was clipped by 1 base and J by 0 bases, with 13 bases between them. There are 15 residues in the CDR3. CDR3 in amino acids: CSARAALQSSYEQYF. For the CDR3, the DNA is TGCAGTGCTAGAGCTGCCCTACAGAGCTCCTACGAGCAGTACTTC.

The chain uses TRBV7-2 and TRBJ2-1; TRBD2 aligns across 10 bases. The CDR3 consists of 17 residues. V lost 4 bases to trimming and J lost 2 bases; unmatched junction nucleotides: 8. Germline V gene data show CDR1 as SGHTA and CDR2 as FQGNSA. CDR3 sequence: CASSSGVAGGTYNEQFF. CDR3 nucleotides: TGTGCCAGCAGCTCTGGGGTAGCGGGGGGCACCTACAATGAGCAGTTCTTC.

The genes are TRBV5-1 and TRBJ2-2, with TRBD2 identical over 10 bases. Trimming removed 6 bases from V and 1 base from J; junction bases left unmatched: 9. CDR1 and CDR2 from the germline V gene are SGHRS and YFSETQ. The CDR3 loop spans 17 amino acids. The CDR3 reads CASNHTTSGKNTGELFF. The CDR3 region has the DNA TGCGCCAGCAACCACACTACTAGCGGGAAGAACACCGGGGAGCTGTTTTTT.

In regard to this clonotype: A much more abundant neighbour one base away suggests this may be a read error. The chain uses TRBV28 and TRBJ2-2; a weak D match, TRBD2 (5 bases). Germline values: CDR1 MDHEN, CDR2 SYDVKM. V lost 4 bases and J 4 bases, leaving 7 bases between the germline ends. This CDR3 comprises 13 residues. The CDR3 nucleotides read TGTGCCAGCAGTTGCGAGGGCACCGGGGAGCTGTTTTTT. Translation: CASSCEGTGELFF. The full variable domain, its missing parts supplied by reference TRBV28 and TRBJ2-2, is DVKVTQSSRYLVKRTGEKVFLECVQDMDHENMFWYRQDPGLGLRLIYFSYDVKMKEKGDIPEGYSVSREKKERFSLILESASTNQTSMYLCASSCEGTGELFFGEGSRLTVL.

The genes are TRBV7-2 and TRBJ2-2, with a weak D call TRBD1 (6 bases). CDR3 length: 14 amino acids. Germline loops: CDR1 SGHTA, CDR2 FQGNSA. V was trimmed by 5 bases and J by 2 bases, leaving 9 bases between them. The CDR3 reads CASSRDINTGELFF. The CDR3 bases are TGTGCCAGCAGCCGGGACATTAACACCGGGGAGCTGTTTTTT.

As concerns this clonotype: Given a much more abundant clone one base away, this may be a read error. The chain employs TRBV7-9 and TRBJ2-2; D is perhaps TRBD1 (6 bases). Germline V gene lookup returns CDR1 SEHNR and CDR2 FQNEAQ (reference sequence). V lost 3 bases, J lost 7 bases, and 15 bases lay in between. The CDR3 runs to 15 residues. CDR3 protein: CASSLGAKRSGELFF. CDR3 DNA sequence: TGTGCCAGCAGCTTGGGGGCCAAACGTAGCGGGGAGCTGTTTTTT.

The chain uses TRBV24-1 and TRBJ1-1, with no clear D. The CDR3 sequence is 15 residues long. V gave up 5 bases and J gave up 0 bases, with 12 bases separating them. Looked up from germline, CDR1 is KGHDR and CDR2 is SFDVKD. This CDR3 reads CATSGKDGVNTEAFF. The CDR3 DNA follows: TGTGCCACCAGTGGCAAAGACGGAGTGAACACTGAAGCTTTCTTT.

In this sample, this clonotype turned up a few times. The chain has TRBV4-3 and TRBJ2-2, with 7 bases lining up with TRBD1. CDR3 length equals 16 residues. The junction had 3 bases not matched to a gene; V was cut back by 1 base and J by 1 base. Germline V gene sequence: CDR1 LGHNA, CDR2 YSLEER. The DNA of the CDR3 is TGCGCCAGCAGCCAAGCTGGGACAGTGAACACCGGGGAGCTGTTTTTT. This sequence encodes CASSQAGTVNTGELFF.

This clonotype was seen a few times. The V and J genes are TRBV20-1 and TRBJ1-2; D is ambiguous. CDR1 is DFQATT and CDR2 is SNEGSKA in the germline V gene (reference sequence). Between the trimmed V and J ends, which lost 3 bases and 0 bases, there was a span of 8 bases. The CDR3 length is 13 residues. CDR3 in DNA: TGCAGTGCTAGGCGATATTCTAACTATGGCTACACCTTC. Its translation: CSARRYSNYGYTF.

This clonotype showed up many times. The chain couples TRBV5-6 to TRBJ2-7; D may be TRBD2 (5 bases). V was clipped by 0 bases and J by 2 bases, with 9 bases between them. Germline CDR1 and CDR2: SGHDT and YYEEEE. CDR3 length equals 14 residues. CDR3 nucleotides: TGTGCCAGCAGCTTGGGGGGAGATACCTACGAGCAGTACTTC. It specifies CASSLGGDTYEQYF.

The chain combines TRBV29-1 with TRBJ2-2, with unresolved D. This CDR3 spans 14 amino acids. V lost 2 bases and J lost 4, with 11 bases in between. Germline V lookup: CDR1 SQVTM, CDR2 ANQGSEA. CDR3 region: CSVERSFRTGELFF. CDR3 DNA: TGCAGCGTTGAACGTAGTTTTCGCACCGGGGAGCTGTTTTTT.

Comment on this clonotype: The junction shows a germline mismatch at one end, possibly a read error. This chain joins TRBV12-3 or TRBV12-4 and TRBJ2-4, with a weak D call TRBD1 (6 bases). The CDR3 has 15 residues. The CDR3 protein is CTSSWDNLAKNIQYF. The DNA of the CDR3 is TGTACCAGCAGTTGGGACAATCTAGCCAAAAACATTCAGTACTTC.

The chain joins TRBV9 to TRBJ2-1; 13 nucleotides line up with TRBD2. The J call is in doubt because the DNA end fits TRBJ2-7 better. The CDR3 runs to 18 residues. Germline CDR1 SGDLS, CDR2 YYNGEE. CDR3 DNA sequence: TGTGCCAGCAGCGGAGGACTAGCGGGAGAGAGGCGGTACAATGAGCAGTACTTC. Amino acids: CASSGGLAGERRYNEQYF.

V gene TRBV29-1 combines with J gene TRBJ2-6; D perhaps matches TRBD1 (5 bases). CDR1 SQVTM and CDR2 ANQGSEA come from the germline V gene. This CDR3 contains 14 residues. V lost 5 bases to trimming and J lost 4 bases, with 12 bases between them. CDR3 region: CSVFGGAGANVLTF. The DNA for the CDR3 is TGCAGCGTTTTCGGTGGGGCCGGGGCCAACGTCCTGACTTTC.

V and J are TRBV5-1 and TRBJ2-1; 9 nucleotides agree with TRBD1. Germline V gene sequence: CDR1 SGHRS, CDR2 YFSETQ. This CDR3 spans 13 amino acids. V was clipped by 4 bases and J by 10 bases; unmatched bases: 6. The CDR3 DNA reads TGCGCCAGCAGCCCGGGACAGGGCGGAGAGCAGTTCTTC. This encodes CASSPGQGGEQFF.

CDR3 nucleotides: TGTGCCAGCAGCCCCCACGGGATCGAGCAGTACTTC. It codes for CASSPHGIEQYF. This chain uses TRBV7-9 with TRBJ2-5; weak D call: TRBD2 (5 bases). The closer fit of TRBJ2-7 to the DNA end suggests the J call may be wrong. The CDR3 runs to 12 residues. The V gene's germline CDR1 is SEHNR and CDR2 FQNEAQ (reference sequence).

The DNA of the CDR3 is TGCGCCAGCAGGAGAGCTCCCCCGAACACCGGGGAGCTGTTTTTT. This gives the protein CASRRAPPNTGELFF. The chain joins TRBV5-1 to TRBJ2-2; D call uncertain. The CDR3 is 15 amino acids. Germline assignment: CDR1 SGHRS and CDR2 YFSETQ. The V end was cut by 5 bases, the J end by 0 bases, with 11 bases between. Together with reference TRBV5-1 and TRBJ2-2, the CDR3 gives the full variable domain: KAGVTQTPRYLIKTRGQQVTLSCSPISGHRSVSWYQQTPGQGLQFLFEYFSETQRNKGNFPGRFSGRQFSNSRSEMNVSTLELGDSALYLCASRRAPPNTGELFFGEGSRLTVL.

DNA of the CDR3: TGTGCCAGCAGCTCCACTACCCCAAGGAGCAGCAGGTCTACTTACGAGCAGTTCTTC. Protein: CASSSTTPRSSRSTYEQFF. The rearrangement uses TRBV13 and TRBJ2-1; D not certain. Germline V CDR1 and CDR2: PRHDT, FYEKMQ (reference sequence). This CDR3 comprises 19 residues. Trimming removed 4 bases from V and 10 bases from J, with 32 bases in between. Based on the CDR3 plus reference TRBV13 and TRBJ2-1, the full variable domain is AAGVIQSPRHLIKEKRETATLKCYPIPRHDTVYWYQQGPGQDPQFLISFYEKMQSDKGSIPDRFSAQQFSDYHSELNMSSLELGDSALYFCASSSTTPRSSRSTYEQFFGPGTRLTVL.

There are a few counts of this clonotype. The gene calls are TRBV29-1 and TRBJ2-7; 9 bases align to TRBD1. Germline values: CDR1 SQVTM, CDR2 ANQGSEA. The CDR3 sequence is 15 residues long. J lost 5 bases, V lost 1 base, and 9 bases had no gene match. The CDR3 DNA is TGCAGCGTTGAAGCTGCCGACAGGGGGGTTGACGAGCAGTACTTC. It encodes CSVEAADRGVDEQYF.

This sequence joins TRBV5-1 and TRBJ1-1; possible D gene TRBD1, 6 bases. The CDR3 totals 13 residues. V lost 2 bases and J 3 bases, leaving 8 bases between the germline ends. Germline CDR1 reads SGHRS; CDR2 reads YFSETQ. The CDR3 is CASSFRQDTEAFF. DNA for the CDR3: TGCGCCAGCAGCTTCCGACAGGACACTGAAGCTTTCTTT.